This T cell receptor beta chain was identified in a study of T cell changes during pregnancy in multiple sclerosis. The protocol was immunoSEQ multiplex PCR, while the TCRdb copy is restricted to in-frame clones and leaves out a portion. The sample lists over 65,000 clones; more than 85% were seen once. Germline CDR1 and CDR2: SEHNR and FQNEAQ (reference sequence). The CDR3 loop spans 17 amino acids. Trimming took off 5 bases at V and 0 bases at J, with 16 bases between the two ends. The chain is built from TRBV7-9 and TRBJ1-4, with D possibly matching TRBD1 (6 bases). The clonotype was recovered from a female donor in good health, enrolled as a control in a pregnancy study. The source material was peripheral blood, sampled in the first trimester of pregnancy. The DNA for the CDR3 is TGTGCCAGCAGCCTCCGGCAGGGGACGGCAACTAATGAAAAACTGTTTTTT. This gives the protein CASSLRQGTATNEKLFF.